Following are 25 T cell receptor beta chains from one sample sequenced in a study of blood T cell repertoires in COVID-19. TCRdb's copy holds only in-frame clones and misses some; the assay was immunoSEQ multiplex PCR. The sample holds about 200,000 clones, approximately 86% seen once. Sequencing was carried out using peripheral blood. The receptors here all came from a man aged 55 to 69 with acute or convalescent COVID-19.

This clone is a singleton in its sample. The DNA for the CDR3 is TGTGCCAGCGGACAGGCAAACTATGGCTACACCTTC. It yields the protein CASGQANYGYTF. The chain employs TRBV5-8 and TRBJ1-2, with 7 bases matching TRBD1. CDR1 is SGHTS, CDR2 YDEGEE, per germline. V was clipped by 7 bases and J by 2 bases; unmatched bases: 2. The CDR3 totals 12 residues.

The chain employs TRBV24-1 and TRBJ2-2, with 11 bases that match TRBD1. After removal of 10 bases from V and 4 bases from J, the junction contained 4 bases not matched to a gene. Germline V CDR1 and CDR2: KGHDR, SFDVKD. The CDR3 length is 14 residues. As DNA, the CDR3 is TGTGCCACTAAAGGGACAGGGGGCACCGGGGAGCTGTTTTTT. This translates into CATKGTGGTGELFF.

The rearrangement links TRBV5-6 to TRBJ1-3; no clear D gene. CDR1 and CDR2 (germline): SGHDT, YYEEEE. The CDR3 loop spans 15 amino acids. Between the trimmed V and J ends, which lost 1 base and 0 bases, there was a span of 8 bases. The CDR3 reads CASSLFSRSGNTIYF. CDR3 sequence (DNA): TGTGCCAGCAGCTTGTTTAGCCGCTCTGGAAACACCATATATTTT.

The rearrangement joins TRBV5-1 to TRBJ1-4; D unclear. The CDR3 spans 15 residues. Trimming pared 0 bases from V and 0 bases from J, leaving 6 bases between. CDR1 is SGHRS and CDR2 is YFSETQ in the germline V gene. CDR3 loop: CASSLVPATNEKLFF. DNA of the CDR3: TGCGCCAGCAGCTTGGTGCCAGCAACTAATGAAAAACTGTTTTTT.

This clone was seen more than once but under ten times. This chain links TRBV7-6 with TRBJ2-2; 8 bases fit TRBD2. This CDR3 region has 19 residues. J was trimmed by 6 bases and V by 5 bases; bases with no gene match: 20. Germline V gene lookup returns CDR1 SGHVS and CDR2 FNYEAQ. This CDR3 is CASSVTTGTRGSWAGELFF. CDR3 coding DNA: TGTGCCAGCAGCGTAACAACCGGGACTAGGGGGTCGTGGGCCGGGGAGCTGTTTTTT.

J is TRBJ2-1 and V is TRBV9; 13 bases map to TRBD2. The germline gives CDR1 SGDLS, CDR2 YYNGEE. This CDR3 comprises 14 residues. Trimming cost V 2 bases and J 11 bases; bases outside gene matches: 4. The CDR3 region is CASSVGLAGIKQFF. CDR3 in DNA: TGTGCCAGCAGCGTGGGACTAGCGGGAATTAAGCAGTTCTTC.

This clone was seen only once. The J gene is TRBJ1-6, the V gene TRBV30; 7 nucleotides agree with TRBD1. Germline V gene lookup returns CDR1 GTSNPN and CDR2 SVGIG (reference sequence). Unmatched junction bases numbered 6, after V lost 4 bases and J lost 0 bases. The CDR3 has 16 amino acids. CDR3 protein: CAWTRGSLSYNSPLHF. In DNA form, the CDR3 reads TGTGCCTGGACCAGGGGGTCGCTCTCCTATAATTCACCCCTCCACTTT.

The rearrangement uses TRBV4-3 and TRBJ1-1; no reliable D call. Germline assignment: CDR1 LGHNA and CDR2 YSLEER. Trimming removed 3 bases from V and 5 bases from J, with 10 bases in between. The CDR3 is 13 residues long. The DNA of the CDR3 is TGCGCCAGCAGCCATCCGGGGAGGACTGAAGCTTTCTTT. It yields the protein CASSHPGRTEAFF.

J is TRBJ2-3 and V is TRBV24-1; the match to TRBD2 covers 8 bases. The germline V gene has CDR1 KGHDR and CDR2 SFDVKD. V shed 9 bases and J 3 bases; nucleotides not matched to a gene: 7. The CDR3 length is 14 residues. CDR3 sequence: CATGGLASTDTQYF. In DNA, the CDR3 is TGTGCCACCGGAGGACTAGCTTCGACAGATACGCAGTATTTT.

The chain has TRBV11-2 and TRBJ1-2; D may be TRBD1 (6 bases). CDR3 length: 16 residues. Germline assignment: CDR1 SGHAT and CDR2 FQNNGV. The V end was cut by 4 bases, the J end by 4 bases, with 19 bases between. CDR3 nucleotide sequence: TGTGCCAGCAGCTCCAGAGCCCGGGACAAAGTCTATGGCTACACCTTC. Its protein product is CASSSRARDKVYGYTF.

The chain recombines TRBV9 with TRBJ2-7; 10 bases are shared with TRBD1. The ends lost 4 bases at V and 6 bases at J; junction bases unmatched: 4. The CDR3 totals 13 residues. Germline lookup yields CDR1 SGDLS and CDR2 YYNGEE. The CDR3 spells CASSPTGGPEQYF. In DNA form, the CDR3 reads TGTGCCAGCAGCCCGACAGGGGGCCCCGAGCAGTACTTC.

The chain has TRBV5-6 and TRBJ1-5; a possible D gene is TRBD1 (5 bases). V was cut by 4 bases and J by 5 bases, with 13 bases left in between. CDR1 and CDR2 (germline): SGHDT, YYEEEE. This CDR3 has 14 residues. In nucleotides, the CDR3 is TGTGCCAGCAGCCTTCAGGGAATTGATCAGCCCCAGCATTTT. As protein: CASSLQGIDQPQHF.

The J gene is TRBJ1-2, the V gene TRBV2; D is ambiguous. CDR1 is SNHLY, CDR2 FYNNEI, per germline. CDR3 length equals 14 residues. V lost 3 bases and J 0 bases, leaving 8 bases between the germline ends. The CDR3 reads CASSDAGTNYGYTF. CDR3 nucleotides: TGTGCCAGCAGTGATGCAGGTACTAACTATGGCTACACCTTC.

V is TRBV27 and J is TRBJ1-5; 7 nucleotides align to TRBD1. The J segment lost 0 bases and the V segment lost 2 bases, leaving 10 bases of the junction unmatched. This CDR3 is 18 amino acids long. The V gene's germline CDR1 is MNHEY and CDR2 SMNVEV (reference sequence). CDR3 in DNA: TGTGCCAGCAGTTTAGACCGGGACAGCCTTAATAGCAATCAGCCCCAGCATTTT. Its protein is CASSLDRDSLNSNQPQHF.

CDR3 sequence: CASSPSGGPADTQYF. CDR3 in DNA: TGTGCCAGCAGCCCCAGCGGGGGGCCAGCAGATACGCAGTATTTT. This chain connects TRBV9 to TRBJ2-3; TRBD2 aligns across 9 bases. The CDR3 extends over 15 amino acids. Trimming cost V 4 bases and J 4 bases; bases outside gene matches: 7. Looked up from germline, CDR1 is SGDLS and CDR2 is YYNGEE.

V and J are TRBV6-6 and TRBJ1-2; D is possibly TRBD1 (6 bases). Trimming pared 5 bases from V and 7 bases from J, leaving 26 bases between. CDR3 length equals 17 residues. Germline V gene sequence: CDR1 MNHNY, CDR2 SVGAGI (reference sequence). The CDR3 region is CASSPGGTFQPGSGYTF. CDR3 in DNA: TGTGCCAGCAGTCCCGGGGGGACATTCCAACCCGGGAGTGGCTACACCTTC.

The CDR3 loop reads CASSPFLQSSYEQYF. In DNA form, the CDR3 reads TGTGCCAGCAGCCCATTCCTACAGAGCTCCTACGAGCAGTACTTC. This rearrangement joins TRBV6-2 or TRBV6-3 to TRBJ2-7, with D unclear. Trimming removed 6 bases at V and 0 bases at J, with 15 bases between. Per the germline V gene, CDR1 is MNHEY and CDR2 is SVGEGT. The CDR3 extends over 15 amino acids.

This clone was recorded only once. V usage is TRBV9 and J usage is TRBJ2-5, with D maybe TRBD1 (6 bases). Per the germline V gene, CDR1 is SGDLS and CDR2 is YYNGEE. V lost 4 bases and J 1 base, leaving 11 bases between the germline ends. The CDR3 length is 14 residues. The CDR3 sequence: CASSYPGAQETQYF. Written as DNA, the CDR3 is TGTGCCAGCAGCTACCCAGGGGCCCAAGAGACCCAGTACTTC.

This sequence joins TRBV6-2 or TRBV6-3 and TRBJ1-2; a weak D match, TRBD1 (6 bases). The germline V gene has CDR1 MNHEY and CDR2 SVGEGT. V lost 2 bases to trimming and J lost 6 bases, with 10 bases between them. The CDR3 extends over 13 amino acids. The CDR3 reads CASSYSGGHGYTF. In DNA, the CDR3 is TGTGCCAGCAGTTACAGCGGGGGGCATGGCTACACCTTC.

The gene calls are TRBV7-2 and TRBJ2-3; 11 bases map to TRBD1. The CDR3 contains 17 residues. The J segment lost 4 bases and the V segment lost 1 base, leaving 7 bases of the junction unmatched. Per the germline V gene, CDR1 is SGHTA and CDR2 is FQGNSA. The CDR3 DNA reads as TGTGCCAGCAGCTTAGAGGGACAGGGGGGAATCCCAGATACGCAGTATTTT. As protein: CASSLEGQGGIPDTQYF.

In DNA, the CDR3 is TGTGCCACCAGCAGAGATCAGGGGGCAGGAGCTTTCTTT. Translated, it gives CATSRDQGAGAFF. The chain recombines TRBV15 with TRBJ1-1, with TRBD1 matching over 8 bases. Trimming at V came to 0 bases and at J to 10 bases, leaving 4 bases not matched to a gene. The CDR3 totals 13 residues. Germline assignment: CDR1 LNHNV and CDR2 YYDKDF (reference sequence). The full variable domain, with the rest looked up from reference TRBV15 and TRBJ1-1, is DAMVIQNPRYQVTQFGKPVTLSCSQTLNHNVMYWYQQKSSQAPKLLFHYYDKDFNNEADTPDNFQSRRPNTSFCFLDIRSPGLGDTAMYLCATSRDQGAGAFFGQGTRLTVV.

The chain is built from TRBV10-2 and TRBJ2-7; 7 positions agree with TRBD1. Trimming at V came to 10 bases and at J to 5 bases, leaving 20 bases not matched to a gene. The CDR3 has 16 residues. Germline values: CDR1 WSHSY, CDR2 SAAADI. In DNA form, the CDR3 reads TGCGCCAACAACCTAATTACGACAGGGTGTCTTGACGAGCAGTACTTC. Translating gives CANNLITTGCLDEQYF.

This chain joins TRBV7-2 and TRBJ2-3, with TRBD2 matching over 8 bases. There are 16 residues in the CDR3. The germline gives CDR1 SGHTA, CDR2 FQGNSA. With 7 bases clipped from V and 2 bases from J, the junction kept 11 bases outside the gene matches. This CDR3 reads CASTKGGGPNTDTQYF. DNA for the CDR3: TGTGCCAGCACCAAAGGCGGGGGGCCGAACACAGATACGCAGTATTTT.

The rearrangement uses TRBV6-1 and TRBJ2-3; TRBD2 aligns across 12 bases. Germline loops: CDR1 MNHNS, CDR2 SASEGT. The CDR3 loop spans 16 amino acids. J gave up 4 bases and V 4 bases, and 6 bases lay outside the gene matches. CDR3 residues: CASSGLAGGLADTQYF. The CDR3 bases are TGTGCCAGCAGTGGTCTAGCGGGGGGGCTCGCAGATACGCAGTATTTT.

The V gene is TRBV5-5, the J gene TRBJ1-5, with TRBD1 as a possible D gene (6 bases). V lost 0 bases and J 3 bases, leaving 7 bases between the germline ends. Germline CDR1 is SGHKS and CDR2 is YYEKEE (reference sequence). The CDR3 spans 14 residues. CDR3: CASSLDRANQPQHF. The CDR3, as DNA: TGTGCCAGCAGCTTGGACAGGGCCAATCAGCCCCAGCATTTT.